The rows below give T cell receptor beta chains drawn from one sample of a study of beta chain features in type 1 diabetes. Generated by immunoSEQ multiplex PCR, the TCRdb table keeps only in-frame clones and is missing some. Of around 600,000 clones in the sample, under 15% were seen once. The sequenced sample consisted of naive CD4+ T cells from blood. Receptor source: a man aged 25-45 years with type 1 diabetes. Both conserved end residues are part of each CDR3. D genes are given only for firm matches. Clone size is stated in some rows and not others, as once, few, many or a class when expanded.

few	TRBD1	TRBV9	TRBJ2-4	CASSARQGRENIQYF	TGTGCCAGCAGCGCTCGACAGGGCAGGGAAAACATTCAGTACTTC
few	-	TRBV2	TRBJ1-2	CASSEIGLYGYTF	TGTGCCAGCAGTGAGATAGGTCTCTATGGCTACACCTTC
-	-	TRBV18	TRBJ1-5	CASSQQSGPDQPQHF	TGTGCCAGCTCGCAGCAGTCGGGGCCGGATCAGCCCCAGCATTTT
-	-	TRBV4-3	TRBJ2-1	CASSLGFVKQFF	TGCGCCAGCAGCCTAGGATTCGTAAAGCAGTTCTTC
few	-	TRBV4-2	TRBJ1-2	CASSQDGYDSNYGYTF	TGTGCCAGCAGCCAAGATGGGTACGACAGTAACTATGGCTACACCTTC
few	TRBD1	TRBV7-2	TRBJ2-7	CASSLAIGQGYEQYF	TGTGCCAGCAGCTTGGCTATAGGACAGGGGTACGAGCAGTACTTC
few	-	TRBV9	TRBJ1-2	CASSVFGGGYGYTF	TGTGCCAGCAGCGTATTCGGCGGCGGCTATGGCTACACCTTC
-	TRBD1	TRBV7-2	TRBJ2-7	CATRTGLEQYF	TGTGCCACCAGGACAGGGCTGGAGCAGTACTTC
few	TRBD2	TRBV5-4	TRBJ2-5	CASSSPSGDVGTQYF	TGTGCCAGCAGCTCCCCAAGCGGGGATGTTGGGACCCAGTACTTC
few	-	TRBV7-9	TRBJ1-5	CASSWTDSNQPQHF	TGTGCCAGCAGCTGGACAGATAGCAATCAGCCCCAGCATTTT
few	TRBD1	TRBV7-6	TRBJ1-5	CASGGTGNQPQHF	TGTGCCAGCGGCGGGACAGGTAATCAGCCCCAGCATTTT
few	TRBD1	TRBV5-1	TRBJ1-4	CASSLRDSQATNEKLFF	TGCGCCAGCAGCTTACGGGACAGCCAAGCAACTAATGAAAAACTGTTTTTT
-	-	TRBV18	TRBJ1-6	CASSGDSPLHF	TGTGCCAGCTCTGGAGATTCACCCCTCCACTTT
few	-	TRBV28	TRBJ2-1	CASSLPEHNEQFF	TGTGCCAGCAGTTTGCCGGAACACAATGAGCAGTTCTTC
-	-	TRBV2	TRBJ1-1	CASRGTILNTEAFF	TGTGCCAGCAGGGGAACTATACTGAACACTGAAGCTTTCTTT
-	TRBD2	TRBV7-2	TRBJ2-5	CASRFGLGLAGGQETQYF	TGTGCCAGCAGATTCGGCCTTGGACTAGCGGGGGGCCAAGAGACCCAGTACTTC
-	-	TRBV19	TRBJ1-5	CASNWDQQPQHF	TGTGCCAGTAATTGGGACCAACAGCCCCAGCATTTT
-	-	TRBV4-3	TRBJ2-7	CASSRTGSYEQYF	TGCGCCAGCAGCCGTACTGGCTCCTACGAGCAGTACTTC
few	-	TRBV7-2	TRBJ2-1	CASSSQPGAQFF	TGTGCCAGCAGCTCTCAACCCGGGGCACAGTTCTTC
-	-	TRBV5-1	TRBJ1-1	CASSPRVWRGNTEAFF	TGCGCCAGCAGCCCCAGGGTATGGAGGGGGAACACTGAAGCTTTCTTT
few	-	TRBV18	TRBJ1-5	CASSPVSGSNQPQHF	TGTGCCAGCTCACCAGTTTCGGGAAGCAATCAGCCCCAGCATTTT
-	-	TRBV7-2	TRBJ1-3	CASSTRPSGGNTIYF	TGTGCCAGCAGCACGCGACCCTCCGGGGGAAACACCATATATTTT
-	-	TRBV6-5	TRBJ2-3	CASSYNTDTQYF	TGTGCCAGCAGTTACAATACAGATACGCAGTATTTT
few	TRBD2	TRBV9	TRBJ2-4	CASSSSGEKNIQYF	TGTGCCAGCAGCTCTAGCGGGGAAAAAAACATTCAGTACTTC
-	-	TRBV27	TRBJ2-6	CASRGRREWTGANVLTF	TGTGCCAGCAGGGGGCGCAGGGAGTGGACTGGGGCCAACGTCCTGACTTTC
few	-	TRBV9	TRBJ1-1	CASSASLGLQEPEAFF	TGTGCCAGCAGCGCCTCCCTAGGGCTTCAAGAACCTGAAGCTTTCTTT
few	-	TRBV7-3	TRBJ2-5	CASSLTAGAFQETQYF	TGTGCCAGCAGCTTAACGGCAGGGGCTTTCCAAGAGACCCAGTACTTC
-	-	TRBV7-3	TRBJ1-1	CASSLSGGNTEAFF	TGTGCCAGCAGCCTTAGTGGAGGGAACACTGAAGCTTTCTTT
few	-	TRBV2	TRBJ1-4	CASSEGVQLFF	TGTGCCAGCAGTGAAGGGGTGCAACTGTTTTTT
-	-	TRBV6-1	TRBJ2-7	CASSRMSSYEQYF	TGTGCCAGCAGCCGGATGAGCTCCTACGAGCAGTACTTC
many	-	TRBV18	TRBJ1-3	CASSPVSPQSMPGNTIYF	TGTGCCAGCTCACCAGTCTCTCCGCAGTCAATGCCTGGAAACACCATATATTTT